This TCR beta chain emerged from a study of beta chain features in type 1 diabetes. Across the whole study: Cells sorted and examined across all samples totaled roughly 98 million.

Of the isolated RNA, all was reverse transcribed, and so the sequenced material was expressed TCRB transcripts. The assay was immunoSEQ multiplex PCR, and TCRdb's table has in-frame clones only and misses some. The sample lists around 120,000 clones, 17% occurring once. Populations isolated by sorting all had purity greater than 95%. About this clone itself: Its antigen is unknown.

General study results and limits: Among type 1 diabetes patients, VDJ junctions had fewer insertions and more deletions. Researchers report that Type 1 diabetes patients had moderately but significantly shorter TCRB CDR3s across all four CD4+ subsets.

This CDR3 contains 16 residues. Losses at the gene ends were 1 base for V and 1 base for J; bases not matched to a gene: 6. The germline V gene encodes CDR1 GTSNPN and CDR2 SVGIG (reference sequence). Sequencing was performed on central memory CD4+ T cells from blood. The source of this sequence is a man aged 18 to 35 with type 1 diabetes. The chain employs TRBV30 and TRBJ2-3, with 9 bases matching TRBD2. The CDR3 DNA is TGTGCCTGGAGTGCAGGGACTAGCAAAGGCACAGATACGCAGTATTTT. Protein product: CAWSAGTSKGTDTQYF. Filled out from reference TRBV30 and TRBJ2-3, the complete variable domain reads SQTIHQWPATLVQPVGSPLSLECTVEGTSNPNLYWYRQAAGRGLQLLFYSVGIGQISSEVPQNLSASRPQDRQFILSSKKLLLSDSGFYLCAWSAGTSKGTDTQYFGPGTRLTVL.